This T cell receptor (beta chain) was captured in a study of blood T cell repertoires in COVID-19. Study as a whole: From T cells, B-cell-depleted T cells, or PBMCs came the material, which was cDNA or gDNA.

Participants, roughly 18 to 100 years old, spanned approximately 25 US areas. Categorization into cohorts depended on clinical history that participants reported. As handled by the study authors: Estimation of nucleated cell counts was performed using reference gene primer amplification. This table comes from immunoSEQ multiplex PCR, and its TCRdb copy is limited to in-frame clones, with some not included. That table furnishes V, J and clone size, whereas the DNA furnished D and trimming. The sample holds around 300,000 clones; around 90% are singletons and the top ten take approximately 4.3%. J was trimmed by 3 bases and V by 5 bases; bases with no gene match: 6. CDR1 and CDR2 from the germline V gene are SEHNR and FQNEAQ (reference sequence). The CDR3 runs to 15 residues.

This clonotype was obtained from a woman aged 18-29 years with acute COVID-19. The sequenced sample was PBMCs or T cells enriched from blood (not recorded which). The chain uses TRBV7-9 and TRBJ1-2; TRBD1 matches at 10 bases. CDR3 region: CASSPDRGFDYGYTF. For the CDR3, the DNA is TGTGCCAGCAGCCCGGACAGGGGGTTTGACTATGGCTACACCTTC.